This T cell receptor beta chain was sequenced for a study of CD4 and CD8 cells across lung adenocarcinoma regions. TCRdb re-called the PCR reads through MiXCR, storing one row per CDR3 protein. The sample lists about 25,000 distinct CDR3 sequences, approximately 53% occurring once. This CDR3 has 15 residues. V shed 7 bases, J shed 2 bases, and the junction held 3 bases outside the gene matches. In germline, CDR1 is MNHNS, CDR2 SASEGT. This clonotype is medium-sized within its sample. Samples came from patients with localized non-small cell lung adenocarcinoma. The sequence was collected from a male donor with lung adenocarcinoma. The CD4 and CD8 labels of this study may be unreliable. The chain combines TRBV6-1 with TRBJ2-1; 12 bases match TRBD2. The material sequenced was CD8+ T cells from the center of a lung tumor. CDR3 protein: CASNPSGRAYNEQFF. As DNA, the CDR3 is TGTGCCAGCAATCCTAGCGGGAGGGCCTACAATGAGCAGTTCTTC.